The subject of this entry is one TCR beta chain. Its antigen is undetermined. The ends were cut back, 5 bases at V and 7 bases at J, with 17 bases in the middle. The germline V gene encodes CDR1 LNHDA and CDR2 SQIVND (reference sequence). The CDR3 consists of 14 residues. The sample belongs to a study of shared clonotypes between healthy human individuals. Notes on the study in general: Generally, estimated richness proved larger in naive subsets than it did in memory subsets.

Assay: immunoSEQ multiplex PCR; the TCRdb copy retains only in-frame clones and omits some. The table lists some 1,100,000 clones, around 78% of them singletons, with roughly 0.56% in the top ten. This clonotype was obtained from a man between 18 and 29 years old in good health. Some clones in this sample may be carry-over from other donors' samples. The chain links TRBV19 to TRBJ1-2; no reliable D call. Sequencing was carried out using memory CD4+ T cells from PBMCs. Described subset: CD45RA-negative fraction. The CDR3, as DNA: TGTGCCAGTAGTCCCTCGGCCCCAAGTGGTGGCTACACCTTC. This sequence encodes CASSPSAPSGGYTF.